What follows are 14 T cell receptor beta chains derived from one specimen sequenced in a study of early T cells in non-severe SARS-CoV-2 infection. Each CDR3 protein gets one entry after TCRdb re-called the 5' RACE reads with MiXCR. The sample includes roughly 70,000 distinct CDR3 sequences, 20% of them seen just once. The input for sequencing was whole blood, taken at baseline. All receptors come from an adult who was a healthcare worker with PCR-confirmed SARS-CoV-2 infection or an uninfected control (not recorded which).

The V call is TRBV2, the J call TRBJ1-5; 8 bases match TRBD1. CDR3 length: 13 amino acids. Per germline, CDR1 SNHLY and CDR2 FYNNEI. Losses at the gene ends were 3 bases for V and 8 bases for J; bases not matched to a gene: 3. CDR3: CASSEETGEPQHF. For the CDR3, the DNA is TGTGCCAGCAGTGAGGAGACAGGGGAGCCCCAGCATTTT.

This clonotype was observed a single time. The V and J genes are TRBV2 and TRBJ2-2, with TRBD1 matching 7 bases. The germline gives CDR1 SNHLY, CDR2 FYNNEI. The J segment lost 1 base and the V segment lost 8 bases, leaving 4 bases of the junction unmatched. This CDR3 spans 14 amino acids. The CDR3 protein is CASYRDRNTGELFF. In DNA form, the CDR3 reads TGTGCCAGCTATAGGGACAGGAACACCGGGGAGCTGTTTTTT.

This clonotype was picked up one time. This chain joins TRBV7-9 and TRBJ2-5; the D gene is possibly TRBD2 (6 bases). This CDR3 comprises 13 residues. V was pared by 2 bases and J by 7 bases, with 11 bases between. Germline V gene sequence: CDR1 SEHNR, CDR2 FQNEAQ (reference sequence). CDR3 amino acids: CASSLTGDVTQYF. The CDR3 region has the DNA TGTGCCAGCAGCTTAACGGGAGACGTGACCCAGTACTTC.

The gene calls are TRBV7-9 and TRBJ2-1; D remains ambiguous. The CDR3 covers 13 residues. CDR1 is SEHNR and CDR2 is FQNEAQ in the germline V gene (reference sequence). V dropped 1 base and J dropped 6 bases, with 7 bases sitting between them. The CDR3 nucleotides read TGTGCCAGCAGCTTAGATGGTCCCAATGAGCAGTTCTTC. It translates to CASSLDGPNEQFF.

The genes are TRBV7-9 and TRBJ1-6; D ambiguous. Germline V gene lookup returns CDR1 SEHNR and CDR2 FQNEAQ (reference sequence). The V end was cut by 6 bases, the J end by 7 bases, with 7 bases between. The CDR3 consists of 12 residues. This chain's CDR3 is CASSYPNSPLHF. The CDR3, as DNA: TGTGCCAGCAGTTACCCAAATTCACCCCTCCACTTT.

The rearrangement uses TRBV5-1 and TRBJ1-1; D is unresolved. Germline CDR1 is SGHRS and CDR2 is YFSETQ. The CDR3 covers 12 residues. Trimming cost V 5 bases and J 1 base, with 6 bases left between them. The CDR3 coding sequence is TGCGCCAGCAGGGCCACGAACACTGAAGCTTTCTTT. It encodes CASRATNTEAFF.

In this sample, this clonotype turned up a few times. The V call is TRBV18, the J call TRBJ1-2; D uncertain. This CDR3 contains 13 residues. Germline-derived CDR1 and CDR2 are KGHSH and LQKENI. The V gene lost 1 base and the J gene lost 3 bases, with 6 bases spanning the gap. The CDR3 sequence is CASSPHRDYGYTF. CDR3 nucleotide sequence: TGTGCCAGCTCACCACACCGGGACTATGGCTACACCTTC.

The chain is built from TRBV5-1 and TRBJ1-1; 7 bases align to TRBD1. The germline gives CDR1 SGHRS, CDR2 YFSETQ. Trimming cost V 1 base and J 8 bases; bases outside gene matches: 8. The CDR3 totals 14 residues. The CDR3 spells CASSLWGNRGEAFF. In DNA, the CDR3 is TGCGCCAGCAGCTTGTGGGGTAACAGGGGCGAAGCTTTCTTT.

This clonotype was seen more than once but under ten times. This chain uses TRBV12-5 with TRBJ2-3, with a possible D match to TRBD1 (5 bases). CDR3 size: 12 residues. The V and J ends lost 4 bases and 7 bases respectively, with 9 bases between them. Germline V gene lookup returns CDR1 LGHNT and CDR2 FRNRAP. The DNA for the CDR3 is TGTGCTAGTGGTTACGACAGAAATACGCAGTATTTT. Its protein product is CASGYDRNTQYF.

This clonotype was counted a few times. V is TRBV6-6 and J is TRBJ2-2; 12 bases fit TRBD1. With 6 bases clipped from V and 3 bases from J, the junction kept 11 bases outside the gene matches. From germline, CDR1 is MNHNY and CDR2 SVGAGI (reference sequence). This CDR3 is 18 amino acids long. The CDR3 coding sequence is TGTGCCAGCAGGCTTCCGGGACAGGGGGCTTGGGACACCGGGGAGCTGTTTTTT. Its protein is CASRLPGQGAWDTGELFF.

The V gene is TRBV9, the J gene TRBJ2-2; D remains ambiguous. The CDR3 extends over 16 amino acids. CDR1 is SGDLS, CDR2 YYNGEE, per germline. Trimming left V 0 bases short and J 0 bases short, with 9 bases between. In DNA, the CDR3 is TGTGCCAGCAGCGTAGAGGGATACCCGAACACCGGGGAGCTGTTTTTT. It yields the protein CASSVEGYPNTGELFF.

This clonotype came up a few times. This rearrangement joins TRBV10-1 to TRBJ2-2, with D possibly being TRBD1 (6 bases). Germline assignment: CDR1 WNHNN and CDR2 SYGVQD (reference sequence). CDR3 size: 14 residues. V lost 5 bases and J 5 bases, leaving 12 bases between the germline ends. The CDR3 DNA reads TGCGCCAGCAGTAGTCTTCAGGGGACCGGGGAGCTGTTTTTT. Residues: CASSSLQGTGELFF.

This clonotype has more than one count but fewer than ten. The rearrangement uses TRBV7-9 and TRBJ2-5; 7 nucleotides align to TRBD1. From germline, CDR1 is SEHNR and CDR2 FQNEAQ (reference sequence). This CDR3 contains 15 residues. With V trimmed by 3 bases and J by 5 bases, 9 bases remained unmatched. CDR3 region: CASSFTLTGKETQYF. The DNA of the CDR3 is TGTGCCAGCAGCTTCACTTTGACAGGGAAGGAGACCCAGTACTTC.

This clonotype was seen a few times. The chain uses TRBV7-9 and TRBJ1-2; D call uncertain. From germline, CDR1 is SEHNR and CDR2 FQNEAQ (reference sequence). Trimming removed 4 bases at V and 2 bases at J, with 8 bases between. The CDR3 consists of 13 residues. CDR3 DNA sequence: TGTGCCAGCAGCTCGAATGCGAACTATGGCTACACCTTC. Its protein product is CASSSNANYGYTF. Full variable domain (outside the CDR3, taken from reference TRBV7-9 and TRBJ1-2): DTGVSQNPRHKITKRGQNVTFRCDPISEHNRLYWYRQTLGQGPEFLTYFQNEAQLEKSRLLSDRFSAERPKGSFSTLEIQRTEQGDSAMYLCASSSNANYGYTFGSGTRLTVV.